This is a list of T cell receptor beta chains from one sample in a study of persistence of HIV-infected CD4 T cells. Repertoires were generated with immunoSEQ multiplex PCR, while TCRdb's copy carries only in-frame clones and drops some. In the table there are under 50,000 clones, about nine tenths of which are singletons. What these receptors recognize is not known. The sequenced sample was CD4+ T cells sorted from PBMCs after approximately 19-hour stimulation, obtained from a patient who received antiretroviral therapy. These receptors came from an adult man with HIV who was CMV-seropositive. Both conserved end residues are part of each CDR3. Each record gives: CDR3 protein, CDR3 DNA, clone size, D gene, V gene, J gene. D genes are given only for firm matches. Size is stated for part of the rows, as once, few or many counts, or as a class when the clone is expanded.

cdr3_aa: CASSQQGARTYEQYF
cdr3_nt: TGTGCCAGCAGCCAACAGGGGGCCCGAACCTACGAGCAGTACTTC
clone_size: once
d_call: TRBD1
v_call: TRBV14
j_call: TRBJ2-7

cdr3_aa: CASSLDDRGQTEAFF
cdr3_nt: TGTGCCAGCAGCTTAGACGACAGGGGGCAAACTGAAGCTTTCTTT
clone_size: few
d_call: TRBD1
v_call: TRBV7-3
j_call: TRBJ1-1

cdr3_aa: CASSLARAGEQFF
cdr3_nt: TGTGCCAGCAGCTTAGCCCGAGCGGGGGAGCAGTTCTTC
clone_size: NA
d_call: TRBD2
v_call: TRBV7-9
j_call: TRBJ2-1

cdr3_aa: CASSSGRATYEQYF
cdr3_nt: TGTGCCAGCAGTTCGGGAAGGGCCACCTACGAGCAGTACTTC
clone_size: NA
d_call: NA
v_call: TRBV28
j_call: TRBJ2-7

cdr3_aa: CASSFMGQNNSPLHF
cdr3_nt: TGTGCCAGCAGCTTCATGGGACAGAATAATTCACCCCTCCACTTT
clone_size: NA
d_call: TRBD1
v_call: TRBV7-8
j_call: TRBJ1-6

cdr3_aa: CASSSRPGQAGYNSPLHF
cdr3_nt: TGTGCCAGCAGCTCCCGGCCGGGACAGGCGGGCTATAATTCACCCCTCCACTTT
clone_size: NA
d_call: TRBD1
v_call: TRBV7-2
j_call: TRBJ1-6

cdr3_aa: CASSEDGLRYTDTQYF
cdr3_nt: TGCGCCAGCAGTGAAGACGGACTTCGCTACACAGATACGCAGTATTTT
clone_size: NA
d_call: NA
v_call: TRBV10-1
j_call: TRBJ2-3

cdr3_aa: CASSVGPAGGPGENEQYF
cdr3_nt: TGTGCCAGCAGCGTAGGTCCAGCGGGGGGCCCTGGAGAGAACGAGCAGTACTTC
clone_size: NA
d_call: TRBD2
v_call: TRBV9
j_call: TRBJ2-7

cdr3_aa: CASSGQGFGTDTQYF
cdr3_nt: TGTGCCAGCAGTGGACAGGGGTTCGGCACAGATACGCAGTATTTT
clone_size: NA
d_call: TRBD1
v_call: TRBV25-1
j_call: TRBJ2-3

cdr3_aa: CASSPISYEQYF
cdr3_nt: TGTGCCAGCTCACCAATATCCTACGAGCAGTACTTC
clone_size: NA
d_call: NA
v_call: TRBV18
j_call: TRBJ2-7

cdr3_aa: CASSVGQLNQPQHF
cdr3_nt: TGTGCCAGCAGCGTCGGACAACTCAATCAGCCCCAGCATTTT
clone_size: NA
d_call: NA
v_call: TRBV9
j_call: TRBJ1-5

cdr3_aa: CASSALTGRLPSPLHF
cdr3_nt: TGCGCCAGCAGCGCCCTTACAGGGAGACTCCCTTCACCCCTCCACTTT
clone_size: once
d_call: NA
v_call: TRBV5-1
j_call: TRBJ1-6

cdr3_aa: CASSLLSSRLNTEAFF
cdr3_nt: TGCGCCAGCAGCTTGCTTAGTTCCAGGCTGAACACTGAAGCTTTCTTT
clone_size: NA
d_call: NA
v_call: TRBV5-1
j_call: TRBJ1-1